This passage covers 18 T cell receptor beta chains from one sample sequenced in a study of blood T cell repertoires in COVID-19. Sequencing was performed with immunoSEQ multiplex PCR; in TCRdb, only in-frame clones are kept and a portion is missing. This table holds around 280,000 clones, more than 75% found once. Sequencing was performed on peripheral blood. The receptors here all came from a man aged 65 to 79 with acute or convalescent COVID-19.

The chain carries TRBV18 and TRBJ1-6; D might be TRBD1 (5 bases). Germline values: CDR1 KGHSH, CDR2 LQKENI. Trimming removed 1 base from V and 8 bases from J, with 12 bases in between. CDR3 length: 15 amino acids. The CDR3 loop is CASSPQGPADSPLHF. CDR3 sequence (DNA): TGTGCCAGCTCACCACAGGGGCCGGCTGATTCACCCCTCCACTTT.

This clone came up a few times. This chain uses TRBV19 with TRBJ1-5; no firm D call. Germline loops: CDR1 LNHDA, CDR2 SQIVND (reference sequence). V was clipped by 4 bases and J by 1 base, with 5 bases between them. The CDR3 sequence is 13 residues long. Written as DNA, the CDR3 is TGTGCCAGTAGTAGGCCGAGCAATCAGCCCCAGCATTTT. It encodes CASSRPSNQPQHF.

V usage is TRBV6-5 and J usage is TRBJ2-7; maybe TRBD2 (6 bases). Trimming pared 4 bases from V and 4 bases from J, leaving 11 bases between. The CDR3 contains 13 residues. Germline V gene data show CDR1 as MNHEY and CDR2 as SVGAGI. DNA for the CDR3: TGTGCCAGCAGTTCCCACGGAGGGTACGAGCAGTACTTC. It encodes CASSSHGGYEQYF.

The rearrangement links TRBV6-6 to TRBJ1-2; 8 bases are a match to TRBD1. The V gene's germline CDR1 is MNHNY and CDR2 SVGAGI (reference sequence). This CDR3 contains 15 residues. Trimming removed 0 bases from V and 6 bases from J; junction bases left unmatched: 6. As DNA, the CDR3 is TGTGCCAGCAGTTACTCGAAAGCAGGGGGCCATGGCTACACCTTC. Its translation: CASSYSKAGGHGYTF.

CDR3 nucleotide sequence: TGTGCCAGCAGCGTAGTAACCGGGTCCCCACAAGAGACCCAGTACTTC. This codes for CASSVVTGSPQETQYF. The chain uses TRBV9 and TRBJ2-5; D gene uncertain. Germline assignment: CDR1 SGDLS and CDR2 YYNGEE. This CDR3 is 16 amino acids long. V dropped 0 bases and J dropped 2 bases, with 14 bases sitting between them.

The chain couples TRBV18 to TRBJ2-3; TRBD2 aligns across 12 bases. Germline CDR1 and CDR2: KGHSH and LQKENI. CDR3 length equals 17 residues. Trimming removed 3 bases from V and 4 bases from J; junction bases left unmatched: 8. The CDR3: CASSPILAGGGADTQYF. The CDR3 DNA follows: TGTGCCAGCTCACCGATACTAGCGGGAGGTGGAGCAGATACGCAGTATTTT.

CDR3 region: CASSLGTGGHEQYF. The DNA for the CDR3 is TGTGCCAGCAGCCTGGGAACAGGGGGCCACGAGCAGTACTTC. The rearrangement joins TRBV7-9 to TRBJ2-7; 9 nucleotides align to TRBD1. Germline lookup yields CDR1 SEHNR and CDR2 FQNEAQ (reference sequence). This CDR3 has 14 amino acids. The V and J ends lost 5 bases and 5 bases, in that order; junction bases with no gene match: 7.

This sequence joins TRBV6-2 or TRBV6-3 and TRBJ2-1; 8 bases agree with TRBD2. The trim removed 2 bases at V and 3 bases at J, leaving 12 bases unmatched. Germline-derived CDR1 and CDR2 are MNHEY and SVGEGT. This CDR3 contains 18 residues. CDR3 sequence: CASSYPFGGTRIYNEQFF. The CDR3 bases are TGTGCCAGCAGTTACCCGTTTGGCGGGACTAGGATCTACAATGAGCAGTTCTTC.

This chain uses TRBV7-9 with TRBJ1-5; D is perhaps TRBD1 (5 bases). The V end was cut by 5 bases, the J end by 2 bases, with 16 bases between. The CDR3 sequence is 16 residues long. Germline CDR1 reads SEHNR; CDR2 reads FQNEAQ (reference sequence). The CDR3 loop is CASSRPGQGGNQPQHF. The CDR3 DNA reads as TGTGCCAGCAGCCGCCCGGGCCAAGGGGGCAATCAGCCCCAGCATTTT. The full variable domain, with the rest looked up from reference TRBV7-9 and TRBJ1-5, is DTGVSQNPRHKITKRGQNVTFRCDPISEHNRLYWYRQTLGQGPEFLTYFQNEAQLEKSRLLSDRFSAERPKGSFSTLEIQRTEQGDSAMYLCASSRPGQGGNQPQHFGDGTRLSIL.

The chain joins TRBV11-2 to TRBJ2-5, with D unresolved. The V end lost 4 bases, the J end lost 0 bases, and 9 bases lay between the germline ends. The CDR3 sequence is 14 residues long. CDR1 and CDR2 (germline): SGHAT, FQNNGV. The CDR3, as DNA: TGTGCCAGCAGCTACCTACAGCACCAAGAGACCCAGTACTTC. Amino acid sequence: CASSYLQHQETQYF. The whole variable domain, remainder taken from reference TRBV11-2 and TRBJ2-5, is EAGVAQSPRYKIIEKRQSVAFWCNPISGHATLYWYQQILGQGPKLLIQFQNNGVVDDSQLPKDRFSAERLKGVDSTLKIQPAKLEDSAVYLCASSYLQHQETQYFGPGTRLLVL.

The rearrangement links TRBV4-3 to TRBJ2-7; 12 bases agree with TRBD2. V lost 1 base, J lost 6 bases, and 7 bases stayed unmatched. The germline gives CDR1 LGHNA, CDR2 YSLEER. The CDR3 loop spans 16 amino acids. CDR3 in DNA: TGCGCCAGCAGCCAAGTACTAGCGGGGGGCTCGGGCGAGCAGTACTTC. As protein: CASSQVLAGGSGEQYF.

The chain joins TRBV6-5 to TRBJ1-3, with TRBD1 matching over 7 bases. The V gene end was trimmed by 7 bases and the J gene end by 5 bases; junction bases not matched to a gene: 8. CDR1 and CDR2 from the germline V gene are MNHEY and SVGAGI. The CDR3 covers 14 residues. The chain's CDR3 is CASNRSGGRNTIYF. The CDR3 bases are TGTGCCAGCAATAGATCAGGGGGAAGAAACACCATATATTTT.

J is TRBJ1-1 and V is TRBV12-3 or TRBV12-4; 9 bases are a match to TRBD1. V lost 6 bases and J lost 4; bases outside the gene matches: 0. The CDR3 length is 12 residues. The CDR3 reads CASRTGGTEAFF. The CDR3 bases are TGTGCCAGCAGGACAGGGGGCACTGAAGCTTTCTTT.

J is TRBJ2-5 and V is TRBV28; a weak D match, TRBD1 (6 bases). The germline V and J ends were trimmed by 5 bases and 5 bases, with 30 bases remaining between them. Germline lookup yields CDR1 MDHEN and CDR2 SYDVKM. There are 19 residues in the CDR3. CDR3 bases: TGTGCCAGCAGTACCTCATTCTCGAGGCTCGGCAGGGGCGACGAGACCCAGTACTTC. Its translation is CASSTSFSRLGRGDETQYF.

This rearrangement joins TRBV28 to TRBJ2-1, with a weak D call TRBD1 (6 bases). Germline lookup yields CDR1 MDHEN and CDR2 SYDVKM. Trimming left V 6 bases short and J 5 bases short, with 14 bases between. This CDR3 has 14 amino acids. The CDR3, as DNA: TGTGCCAGCAGGTCTCAGGGGTTGCACAATGAGCAGTTCTTC. Translating gives CASRSQGLHNEQFF.

This clone was detected a few times. The chain is built from TRBV7-2 and TRBJ1-3; TRBD1 aligns across 9 bases. Germline CDR1 is SGHTA and CDR2 is FQGNSA. V dropped 10 bases and J dropped 0; count of bases not matched to a gene: 10. The CDR3 extends over 16 amino acids. This CDR3 reads CATGQGPSRSGNTIYF. CDR3 bases: TGTGCCACGGGACAGGGACCTTCCCGCTCTGGAAACACCATATATTTT.

For the CDR3, the DNA is TGTGCCAGCAGCTTTGACAGTACCTACGAGCAGTACTTC. This encodes CASSFDSTYEQYF. The rearrangement joins TRBV7-6 to TRBJ2-7; maybe TRBD1 (5 bases). Trimming shortened V by 3 bases and J by 2 bases, and 8 bases separated the two germline ends. Germline V gene data show CDR1 as SGHVS and CDR2 as FNYEAQ. The CDR3 totals 13 residues.

In this sample, this clone turned up once. V gene TRBV12-3 or TRBV12-4 combines with J gene TRBJ2-5; TRBD2 aligns across 7 bases. The CDR3 has 11 residues. V shed 6 bases and J 10 bases; nucleotides not matched to a gene: 5. This CDR3 is CASSTTGGQYF. DNA for the CDR3: TGTGCCAGCAGCACCACGGGGGGCCAGTACTTC.